One T cell receptor (beta chain) is described in this entry. The sample belongs to a study of blood T cell repertoires in COVID-19. Study-level background: Spain, Italy and the United States supplied samples that represented acute and convalescent COVID-19. In each case, the material was cDNA or gDNA derived from T cells, B-cell-depleted T cells, or PBMCs.

Living in 24 US areas, the participants were between roughly 18 and 95 years of age. Profiling relied on immunoSEQ multiplex PCR, and the TCRdb table lists in-frame clones only, not all of them. The sample has 150,000 to 200,000 clones, around 80% seen once. The sequencing sample was made of PBMCs or T cells enriched from blood (not recorded which). The receptor was derived from a woman aged 55 to 70 who had recovered from COVID-19.

As DNA, the CDR3 is TGTGCCAGCAGCCCCCGGGACAGGAATTCACCCCTCCACTTT. Protein sequence: CASSPRDRNSPLHF. This sequence joins TRBV9 and TRBJ1-6; 8 positions match TRBD1. CDR3 length: 14 residues. Per the germline V gene, CDR1 is SGDLS and CDR2 is YYNGEE. V shed 4 bases, J shed 7 bases, and the junction held 4 bases outside the gene matches.